This T cell receptor beta chain was identified in a study of blood T cell repertoires in COVID-19. The wider study: Samples came from the United States, Italy and Spain, spanning acute and convalescent COVID-19.

After removal of 7 bases from V and 3 bases from J, the junction contained 2 bases not matched to a gene. Looked up from germline, CDR1 is LNHDA and CDR2 is SQIVND (reference sequence). There are 13 residues in the CDR3. The repertoire was sequenced with immunoSEQ multiplex PCR; TCRdb's copy has only in-frame clones and lacks some. The table has roughly 200,000 clones, around 90% seen once. Sequenced input: peripheral blood. This TCR derives from a man aged 45 to 65 with acute or convalescent COVID-19. This chain joins TRBV19 and TRBJ2-2, with 7 bases identical to TRBD1. The CDR3 DNA follows: TGTGCCAGTATGAGGGGGCACACCGGGGAGCTGTTTTTT. Amino acid sequence: CASMRGHTGELFF.